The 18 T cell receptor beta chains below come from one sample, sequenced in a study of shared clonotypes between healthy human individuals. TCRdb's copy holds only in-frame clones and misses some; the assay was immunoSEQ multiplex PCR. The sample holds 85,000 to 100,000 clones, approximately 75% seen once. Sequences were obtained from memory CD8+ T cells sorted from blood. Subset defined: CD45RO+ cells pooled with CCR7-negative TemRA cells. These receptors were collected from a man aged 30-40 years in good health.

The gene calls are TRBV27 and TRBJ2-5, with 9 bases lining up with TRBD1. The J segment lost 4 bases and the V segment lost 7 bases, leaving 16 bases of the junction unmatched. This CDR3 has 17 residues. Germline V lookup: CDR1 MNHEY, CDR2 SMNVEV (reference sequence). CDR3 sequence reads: CASKAKAWGQGTETQYF. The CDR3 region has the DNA TGTGCCAGCAAAGCAAAAGCTTGGGGACAGGGTACAGAGACCCAGTACTTC.

The DNA for the CDR3 is TGTGCCAGCAGCTTGGGACTGCCGCTTTTAGGCAATGAGCAGTTCTTC. It yields the protein CASSLGLPLLGNEQFF. The rearrangement joins TRBV11-2 to TRBJ2-1, with D possibly TRBD2 on 6 matching bases. Germline V gene sequence: CDR1 SGHAT, CDR2 FQNNGV. Trimming stripped 3 bases from V and 6 bases from J, with 18 bases between. This CDR3 is built from 16 residues.

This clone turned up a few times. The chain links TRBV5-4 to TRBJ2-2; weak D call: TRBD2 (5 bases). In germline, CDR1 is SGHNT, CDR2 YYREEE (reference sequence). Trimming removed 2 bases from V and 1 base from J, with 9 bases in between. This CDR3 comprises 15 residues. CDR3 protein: CASSFGAVNTGELFF. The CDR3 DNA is TGTGCCAGCAGCTTTGGAGCGGTGAACACCGGGGAGCTGTTTTTT.

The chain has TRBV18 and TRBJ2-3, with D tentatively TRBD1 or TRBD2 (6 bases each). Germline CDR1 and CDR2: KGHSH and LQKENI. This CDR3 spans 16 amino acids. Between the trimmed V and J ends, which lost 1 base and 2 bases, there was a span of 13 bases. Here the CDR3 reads CASSPLGGGHTDTQYF. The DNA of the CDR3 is TGTGCCAGCTCACCACTGGGGGGCGGCCACACAGATACGCAGTATTTT.

This CDR3 is CASSSHGEEQETQYF. The CDR3 coding sequence is TGTGCCAGCAGCTCCCACGGGGAGGAACAAGAGACCCAGTACTTC. This chain connects TRBV7-6 to TRBJ2-5; D perhaps matches TRBD2 (6 bases). Germline V gene data show CDR1 as SGHVS and CDR2 as FNYEAQ. With 4 bases removed from V and 2 bases from J, the gap between germline ends came to 14 bases. This CDR3 region has 15 residues.

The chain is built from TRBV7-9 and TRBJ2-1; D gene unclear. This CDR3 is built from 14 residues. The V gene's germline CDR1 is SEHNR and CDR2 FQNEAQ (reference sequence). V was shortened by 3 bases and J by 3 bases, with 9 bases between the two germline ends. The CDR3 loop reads CASSFQNLYNEQFF. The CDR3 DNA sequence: TGTGCCAGCAGCTTCCAAAATCTCTACAATGAGCAGTTCTTC. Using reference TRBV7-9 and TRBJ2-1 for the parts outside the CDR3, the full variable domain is DTGVSQNPRHKITKRGQNVTFRCDPISEHNRLYWYRQTLGQGPEFLTYFQNEAQLEKSRLLSDRFSAERPKGSFSTLEIQRTEQGDSAMYLCASSFQNLYNEQFFGPGTRLTVL.

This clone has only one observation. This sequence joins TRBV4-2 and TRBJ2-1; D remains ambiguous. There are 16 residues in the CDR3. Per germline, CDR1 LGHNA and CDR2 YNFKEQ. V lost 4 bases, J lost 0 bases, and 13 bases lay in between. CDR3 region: CASSLLEAASYNEQFF. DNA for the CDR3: TGTGCCAGCAGCCTATTAGAGGCGGCCTCCTACAATGAGCAGTTCTTC.

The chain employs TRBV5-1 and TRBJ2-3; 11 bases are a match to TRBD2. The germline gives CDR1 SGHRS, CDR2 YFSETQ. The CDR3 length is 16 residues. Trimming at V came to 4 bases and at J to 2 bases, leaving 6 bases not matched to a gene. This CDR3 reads CASSDGTSGHTDTQYF. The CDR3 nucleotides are TGCGCCAGCAGCGATGGGACTAGCGGACACACAGATACGCAGTATTTT.

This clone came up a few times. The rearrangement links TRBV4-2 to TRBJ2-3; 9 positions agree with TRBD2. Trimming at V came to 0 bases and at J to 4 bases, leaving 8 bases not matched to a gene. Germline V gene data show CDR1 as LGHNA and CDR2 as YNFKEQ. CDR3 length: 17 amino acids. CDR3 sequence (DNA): TGTGCCAGCAGCCAAGAGATGGCGGGAGGGCCCGCAGATACGCAGTATTTT. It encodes CASSQEMAGGPADTQYF.

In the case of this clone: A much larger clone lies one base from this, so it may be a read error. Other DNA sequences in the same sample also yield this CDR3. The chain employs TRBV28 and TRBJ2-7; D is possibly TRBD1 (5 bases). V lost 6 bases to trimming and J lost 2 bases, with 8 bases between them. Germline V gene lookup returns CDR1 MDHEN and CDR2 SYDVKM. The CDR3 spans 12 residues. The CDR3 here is CASRDITYEQYF. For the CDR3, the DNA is TGTGCCAGCAGGGACATCACCTACGAGCAGTACTTC.

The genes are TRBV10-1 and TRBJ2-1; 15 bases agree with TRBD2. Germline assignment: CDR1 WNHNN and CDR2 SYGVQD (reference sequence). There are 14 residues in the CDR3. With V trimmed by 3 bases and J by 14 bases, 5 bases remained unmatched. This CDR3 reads CASSEGLAGGPKFF. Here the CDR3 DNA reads TGCGCCAGCAGTGAAGGACTAGCGGGAGGGCCGAAGTTCTTC.

The CDR3 nucleotides read TGCGCCAGCAGCTTGAACGTTGGACTCATCCAAGAGACCCAGTACTTC. Translated: CASSLNVGLIQETQYF. This sequence joins TRBV5-1 and TRBJ2-5, with D possibly being TRBD2 (5 bases). This CDR3 is 16 amino acids long. V lost 1 base and J lost 1, with 14 bases in between. CDR1 is SGHRS and CDR2 is YFSETQ in the germline V gene.

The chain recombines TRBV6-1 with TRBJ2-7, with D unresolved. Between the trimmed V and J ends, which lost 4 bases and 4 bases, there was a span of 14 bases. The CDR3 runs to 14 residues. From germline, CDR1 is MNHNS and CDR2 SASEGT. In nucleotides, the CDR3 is TGTGCCAGCAGTGCCAGCAGCCAAGGGTACGAGCAGTACTTC. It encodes CASSASSQGYEQYF.

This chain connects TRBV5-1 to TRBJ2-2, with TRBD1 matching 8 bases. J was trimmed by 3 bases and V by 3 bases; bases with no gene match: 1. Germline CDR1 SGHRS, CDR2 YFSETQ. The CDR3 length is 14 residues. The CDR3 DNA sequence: TGCGCCAGCAGCTCGGGACAGGACACCGGGGAGCTGTTTTTT. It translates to CASSSGQDTGELFF.

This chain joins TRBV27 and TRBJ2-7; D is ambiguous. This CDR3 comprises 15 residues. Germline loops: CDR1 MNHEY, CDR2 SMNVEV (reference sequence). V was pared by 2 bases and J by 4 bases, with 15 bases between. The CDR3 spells CASSLDWDPSYEQYF. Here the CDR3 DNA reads TGTGCCAGCAGTTTAGATTGGGATCCCTCGTACGAGCAGTACTTC.

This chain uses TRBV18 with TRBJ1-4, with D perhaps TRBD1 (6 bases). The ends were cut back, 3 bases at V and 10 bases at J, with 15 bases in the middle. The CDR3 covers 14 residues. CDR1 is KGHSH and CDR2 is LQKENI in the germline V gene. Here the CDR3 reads CASSPAGEKRKLFF. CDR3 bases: TGTGCCAGCTCACCCGCAGGGGAGAAACGAAAACTGTTTTTT.

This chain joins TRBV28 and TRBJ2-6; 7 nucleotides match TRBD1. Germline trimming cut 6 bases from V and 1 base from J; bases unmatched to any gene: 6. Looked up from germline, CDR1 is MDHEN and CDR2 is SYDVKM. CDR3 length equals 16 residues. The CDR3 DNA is TGTGCCAGCAGCCCGGGACAGTTATCTGGGGCCAACGTCCTGACTTTC. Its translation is CASSPGQLSGANVLTF. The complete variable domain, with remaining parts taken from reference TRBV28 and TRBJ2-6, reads DVKVTQSSRYLVKRTGEKVFLECVQDMDHENMFWYRQDPGLGLRLIYFSYDVKMKEKGDIPEGYSVSREKKERFSLILESASTNQTSMYLCASSPGQLSGANVLTFGAGSRLTVL.

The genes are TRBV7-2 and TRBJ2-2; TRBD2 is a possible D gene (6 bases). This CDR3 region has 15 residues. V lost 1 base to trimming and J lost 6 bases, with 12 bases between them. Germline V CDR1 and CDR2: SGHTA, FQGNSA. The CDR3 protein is CASSLGVLASGELFF. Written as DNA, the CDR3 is TGTGCCAGCAGCTTAGGCGTGCTAGCGTCCGGGGAGCTGTTTTTT.